These 32 T cell receptor beta chains were sequenced from one sample in a study of blood T cell repertoires in COVID-19. Sequencing was performed with immunoSEQ multiplex PCR; in TCRdb, only in-frame clones are kept and a portion is missing. The table records around 250,000 clones, approximately 90% of them present only once. Source material: PBMCs or T cells enriched from blood (not recorded which). All receptors come from a woman under 40 with acute COVID-19.

V gene TRBV2 combines with J gene TRBJ1-1, with D tentatively TRBD1 (5 bases). The CDR3 extends over 18 amino acids. V was pared by 4 bases and J by 8 bases, with 29 bases between. Germline CDR1 and CDR2: SNHLY and FYNNEI. CDR3 loop: CASSVDGTGGTYTDEAFF. As DNA, the CDR3 is TGTGCCAGCAGTGTAGACGGGACGGGGGGGACGTACACTGACGAAGCTTTCTTT.

The V call is TRBV3-1 (or the pseudogene TRBV3-2), the J call TRBJ1-3; D is unclear. The CDR3 totals 13 residues. Germline V gene data show CDR1 as LGHDT and CDR2 as YNNKEL (reference sequence). Trimming removed 1 base from V and 7 bases from J, with 8 bases in between. The CDR3 nucleotides are TGTGCCAGCAGCCAAGGGGAGGAGAACACCATATATTTT. Residues: CASSQGEENTIYF.

This rearrangement joins TRBV5-1 to TRBJ2-7; tentatively, D is TRBD1 (6 bases). This CDR3 is built from 14 residues. With 5 bases removed from V and 3 bases from J, the gap between germline ends came to 15 bases. From germline, CDR1 is SGHRS and CDR2 YFSETQ. DNA of the CDR3: TGCGCCAGCAGTCCTGGGCAGGGGCTCTACGAGCAGTACTTC. Its translation is CASSPGQGLYEQYF.

The CDR3 sequence is CASSWETERMETQYF. CDR3 nucleotide sequence: TGTGCCAGCAGCTGGGAGACGGAGCGAATGGAGACCCAGTACTTC. This chain joins TRBV5-4 and TRBJ2-5; D is possibly TRBD2 (5 bases). Trimming shortened V by 3 bases and J by 5 bases, and 17 bases separated the two germline ends. Germline CDR1 and CDR2: SGHNT and YYREEE (reference sequence). The CDR3 loop spans 15 amino acids.

The gene calls are TRBV6-5 and TRBJ1-5; D is undetermined. CDR3 length equals 14 residues. CDR1 MNHEY and CDR2 SVGAGI come from the germline V gene. Trimming left V 7 bases short and J 0 bases short, with 10 bases between. The CDR3 sequence: CASNAGDSNQPQHF. CDR3 DNA sequence: TGTGCCAGCAATGCCGGGGATAGCAATCAGCCCCAGCATTTT.

The chain joins TRBV19 to TRBJ2-7, with 7 bases matching TRBD2. From germline, CDR1 is LNHDA and CDR2 SQIVND (reference sequence). Germline trimming cut 2 bases from V and 3 bases from J; bases unmatched to any gene: 7. The CDR3 consists of 15 residues. The CDR3 DNA follows: TGTGCCAGTAGTATATCCGGGACTACCAGCTACGAGCAGTACTTC. Its protein product is CASSISGTTSYEQYF.

CDR3 bases: TGTGCCAGCAGTTACGGCGGGAGCCATGAGCAGTTCTTC. Its protein is CASSYGGSHEQFF. The chain uses TRBV6-2 or TRBV6-3 and TRBJ2-1, with 7 bases fitting TRBD2. The CDR3 covers 13 residues. Germline V gene data show CDR1 as MNHEY and CDR2 as SVGEGT. J gave up 8 bases and V 2 bases, and 3 bases lay outside the gene matches.

CDR3 amino acids: CASSFRESYEQYF. DNA of the CDR3: TGTGCCAGCAGCTTTCGGGAGTCCTACGAGCAGTACTTC. The V gene is TRBV7-9, the J gene TRBJ2-7, with a weak D call TRBD2 (6 bases). This CDR3 comprises 13 residues. Germline V lookup: CDR1 SEHNR, CDR2 FQNEAQ (reference sequence). V lost 3 bases, J lost 1 base, and 7 bases lay in between.

The chain couples TRBV23-1 to TRBJ1-2; a weak D match, TRBD1 (5 bases). TRBV23-1 is marked as an open reading frame, function uncertain. The CDR3 sequence is 15 residues long. Trimming took 11 bases from V and 0 from J, leaving 19 bases between them. The CDR3 coding sequence is TGCGCCCTCGGGGGATGGACATTCGCTAACTATGGCTACACCTTC. Amino acid sequence: CALGGWTFANYGYTF.

The chain uses TRBV6-1 and TRBJ2-1; 11 bases line up with TRBD2. The germline CDR1 and CDR2 sequences are MNHNS and SASEGT. The CDR3 covers 15 residues. V trimming: 1 base; J trimming: 6 bases; junction bases outside the gene matches: 2. The CDR3 is CASSEGTSGFNEQFF. CDR3 in DNA: TGTGCCAGCAGTGAAGGGACTAGCGGGTTCAATGAGCAGTTCTTC.

The count of this clone is one. The CDR3 loop reads CASSRGTGETQYF. DNA for the CDR3: TGCGCCAGCAGCCGCGGGACAGGGGAGACCCAGTACTTC. The rearrangement links TRBV10-1 to TRBJ2-5; 9 positions match TRBD1. Germline V gene sequence: CDR1 WNHNN, CDR2 SYGVQD (reference sequence). Trimming took 6 bases from V and 5 from J; bases not matched to a gene: 4. The CDR3 has 13 amino acids.

The V gene is TRBV7-6, the J gene TRBJ2-7; 7 positions match TRBD1. Trimming took 9 bases from V and 4 from J; bases not matched to a gene: 9. Germline CDR1 SGHVS, CDR2 FNYEAQ. This CDR3 region has 13 residues. This CDR3 reads CASHRQGSYEQYF. The CDR3 DNA reads as TGTGCCAGTCACCGACAGGGATCGTACGAGCAGTACTTC.

This rearrangement joins TRBV28 to TRBJ1-6; possibly TRBD1 for D (6 bases). The ends were cut back, 6 bases at V and 8 bases at J, with 17 bases in the middle. CDR1 MDHEN and CDR2 SYDVKM come from the germline V gene. The CDR3 covers 15 residues. This CDR3 reads CASRPGGTPDSPLHF. CDR3 coding DNA: TGTGCCAGCAGGCCGGGGGGGACACCTGATTCACCCCTCCACTTT.

This clone turned up a few times. The rearrangement links TRBV19 to TRBJ1-5, with 8 bases matching TRBD1. Germline values: CDR1 LNHDA, CDR2 SQIVND (reference sequence). After removal of 6 bases from V and 7 bases from J, the junction contained 5 bases not matched to a gene. This CDR3 has 13 amino acids. The CDR3 DNA sequence: TGTGCCAGTAGCCAGACAGGGGACCAGCCCCAGCATTTT. This translates into CASSQTGDQPQHF. The variable domain in full, completed from reference TRBV19 and TRBJ1-5, reads DGGITQSPKYLFRKEGQNVTLSCEQNLNHDAMYWYRQDPGQGLRLIYYSQIVNDFQKGDIAEGYSVSREKKESFPLTVTSAQKNPTAFYLCASSQTGDQPQHFGDGTRLSIL.

This rearrangement joins TRBV13 to TRBJ2-1, with a weak D call TRBD2 (5 bases). Looked up from germline, CDR1 is PRHDT and CDR2 is FYEKMQ (reference sequence). Trimming took 7 bases from V and 0 from J, leaving 19 bases between them. The CDR3 sequence is 17 residues long. The CDR3: CASTYRSGMSSYNEQFF. The DNA for the CDR3 is TGTGCCAGCACCTATAGGAGCGGCATGAGCTCCTACAATGAGCAGTTCTTC.

The chain uses TRBV28 and TRBJ1-1, with TRBD1 identical over 9 bases. The V gene's germline CDR1 is MDHEN and CDR2 SYDVKM. V trimming: 5 bases; J trimming: 1 base; junction bases outside the gene matches: 11. The CDR3 spans 17 residues. The CDR3 sequence: CASSPTGQGAGNTEAFF. CDR3 coding DNA: TGTGCCAGCAGTCCGACGGGACAGGGCGCAGGGAACACTGAAGCTTTCTTT.

V and J are TRBV6-5 and TRBJ2-7; TRBD2 is a possible D gene (7 bases). CDR3 size: 15 residues. CDR1 MNHEY and CDR2 SVGAGI come from the germline V gene. Trimming cost V 4 bases and J 2 bases, with 15 bases left between them. CDR3 region: CASSSGGGAPYEQYF. CDR3 bases: TGTGCCAGCAGTTCAGGTGGGGGGGCTCCCTACGAGCAGTACTTC.

The V gene is TRBV28, the J gene TRBJ1-3; D perhaps matches TRBD1 (6 bases). The CDR3 consists of 15 residues. Germline CDR1 reads MDHEN; CDR2 reads SYDVKM. Trimming left V 1 base short and J 4 bases short, with 11 bases between. For the CDR3, the DNA is TGTGCCAGCAGTTTATTAGCCGACAGGGGAAACACCATATATTTT. This encodes CASSLLADRGNTIYF.

V and J are TRBV7-8 and TRBJ2-3; D possibly corresponds to TRBD1 (5 bases). There are 17 residues in the CDR3. With 3 bases removed from V and 6 bases from J, the gap between germline ends came to 22 bases. Germline-derived CDR1 and CDR2 are SGHVS and FQNEAQ. The CDR3 protein is CASSFPPGIARGDTQYF. DNA of the CDR3: TGTGCCAGCAGCTTCCCACCCGGAATTGCTAGGGGCGATACGCAGTATTTT.

The chain links TRBV10-1 to TRBJ1-5; D call uncertain. Germline V lookup: CDR1 WNHNN, CDR2 SYGVQD (reference sequence). V lost 8 bases to trimming and J lost 2 bases, with 7 bases between them. The CDR3 length is 12 residues. CDR3 coding DNA: TGCGCCAGCTCCCCAGGCAATCAGCCCCAGCATTTT. It translates to CASSPGNQPQHF.

The V gene is TRBV7-9, the J gene TRBJ2-7, with a tentative D call TRBD2 (5 bases). The germline gives CDR1 SEHNR, CDR2 FQNEAQ (reference sequence). Trimming left V 6 bases short and J 1 base short, with 13 bases between. This CDR3 region has 14 residues. The CDR3 nucleotides read TGTGCCAGCAGTCTCGGCCCGGGGTCCTACGAGCAGTACTTC. Protein: CASSLGPGSYEQYF.

The V gene is TRBV28, the J gene TRBJ2-2; TRBD1 agrees at 10 bases. The CDR3 totals 19 residues. Germline lookup yields CDR1 MDHEN and CDR2 SYDVKM. The junction had 16 bases not matched to a gene; V was cut back by 6 bases and J by 3 bases. The chain's CDR3 is CASSSHNPGQGSDTGELFF. The DNA of the CDR3 is TGTGCCAGCAGCTCACACAATCCGGGACAGGGGTCAGACACCGGGGAGCTGTTTTTT.

The chain couples TRBV7-9 to TRBJ2-1, with 7 bases aligning to TRBD2. There are 16 residues in the CDR3. Germline V gene sequence: CDR1 SEHNR, CDR2 FQNEAQ (reference sequence). With V trimmed by 5 bases and J by 4 bases, 11 bases remained unmatched. The CDR3 here is CASSHDERDLYNEQFF. The DNA of the CDR3 is TGTGCCAGCAGCCACGATGAGCGGGACCTGTACAATGAGCAGTTCTTC. Combining the CDR3 with reference TRBV7-9 and TRBJ2-1 gives the whole variable domain DTGVSQNPRHKITKRGQNVTFRCDPISEHNRLYWYRQTLGQGPEFLTYFQNEAQLEKSRLLSDRFSAERPKGSFSTLEIQRTEQGDSAMYLCASSHDERDLYNEQFFGPGTRLTVL.

This chain uses TRBV29-1 with TRBJ2-5, with a tentative D call TRBD2 (7 bases). The germline V gene encodes CDR1 SQVTM and CDR2 ANQGSEA. The CDR3 covers 12 residues. V lost 6 bases and J 4 bases, leaving 12 bases between the germline ends. CDR3 protein: CSVRGGGETQYF. The CDR3 bases are TGCAGCGTGCGGGGAGGGGGAGAGACCCAGTACTTC.

The V call is TRBV28, the J call TRBJ2-7; 8 positions match TRBD1. Germline V gene sequence: CDR1 MDHEN, CDR2 SYDVKM. The junction had 8 bases not matched to a gene; V was cut back by 4 bases and J by 6 bases. This CDR3 comprises 14 residues. CDR3 DNA sequence: TGTGCCAGCAGTTCCCCGACAGGGGTCGGCGAGCAGTACTTC. This encodes CASSSPTGVGEQYF.

This chain uses TRBV9 with TRBJ1-2, with TRBD1 as a possible D gene (5 bases). Germline CDR1 and CDR2: SGDLS and YYNGEE. The CDR3 sequence is 15 residues long. Trimming took off 3 bases at V and 2 bases at J, with 14 bases between the two ends. For the CDR3, the DNA is TGTGCCAGCAGCGAACAAGGGGTAGAGAACTATGGCTACACCTTC. Amino acids: CASSEQGVENYGYTF.

The genes are TRBV18 and TRBJ1-3; a possible D gene is TRBD1 (6 bases). V was cut by 3 bases and J by 0 bases, with 18 bases left in between. This CDR3 contains 18 residues. Germline V gives CDR1 KGHSH, CDR2 LQKENI. CDR3 sequence reads: CASSPLDSTSSSGNTIYF. CDR3 nucleotide sequence: TGTGCCAGCTCACCCCTGGACAGCACGTCCAGCTCTGGAAACACCATATATTTT. Full variable domain (rest looked up from reference TRBV18 and TRBJ1-3): NAGVMQNPRHLVRRRGQEARLRCSPMKGHSHVYWYRQLPEEGLKFMVYLQKENIIDESGMPKERFSAEFPKEGPSILRIQQVVRGDSAAYFCASSPLDSTSSSGNTIYFGEGSWLTVV.

This chain connects TRBV21-1 to TRBJ1-5; the listed D gene, TRBD1, was not tested against the DNA. TRBV21-1 is given as a pseudogene. CDR3 size: 15 residues. CDR3 loop: CASSKQWQFNQPQHF. Here the CDR3 DNA reads TGTGCCAGCAGCAAACAATGGCAGTTCAATCAGCCCCAGCATTTT.

The chain couples TRBV19 to TRBJ1-2; 8 nucleotides match TRBD1. CDR3 size: 15 residues. Per germline, CDR1 LNHDA and CDR2 SQIVND (reference sequence). V gave up 2 bases and J gave up 4 bases; unmatched junction bases: 6. In DNA, the CDR3 is TGTGCCAGTAGTATACCAGGGGGCCACTCCTATGGCTACACCTTC. This codes for CASSIPGGHSYGYTF. The full variable domain, completed using reference TRBV19 and TRBJ1-2, is DGGITQSPKYLFRKEGQNVTLSCEQNLNHDAMYWYRQDPGQGLRLIYYSQIVNDFQKGDIAEGYSVSREKKESFPLTVTSAQKNPTAFYLCASSIPGGHSYGYTFGSGTRLTVV.

The chain is built from TRBV29-1 and TRBJ2-1, with 9 bases lining up with TRBD2. In germline, CDR1 is SQVTM, CDR2 ANQGSEA. J was trimmed by 7 bases and V by 5 bases; bases with no gene match: 18. CDR3 length: 17 residues. The CDR3: CSVSGLAGQLSLNEQFF. CDR3 nucleotide sequence: TGCAGCGTTTCGGGGCTAGCGGGACAACTCTCCCTTAATGAGCAGTTCTTC.

This chain joins TRBV15 and TRBJ1-1; weak D call: TRBD1 (5 bases). Trimming pared 5 bases from V and 11 bases from J, leaving 18 bases between. CDR3 size: 13 residues. Germline V CDR1 and CDR2: LNHNV, YYDKDF (reference sequence). The CDR3 nucleotides are TGTGCCACCAGCGGGTCTCAGGGCTTTCAGGCTTTCTTT. This codes for CATSGSQGFQAFF.

This chain links TRBV6-5 with TRBJ1-1, with D unclear. Trimming cost V 6 bases and J 5 bases, with 19 bases left between them. There are 15 residues in the CDR3. Germline CDR1 MNHEY, CDR2 SVGAGI. CDR3: CASRMGRGSNTEAFF. CDR3 nucleotides: TGTGCCAGCAGAATGGGTCGAGGGTCGAATACTGAAGCTTTCTTT.